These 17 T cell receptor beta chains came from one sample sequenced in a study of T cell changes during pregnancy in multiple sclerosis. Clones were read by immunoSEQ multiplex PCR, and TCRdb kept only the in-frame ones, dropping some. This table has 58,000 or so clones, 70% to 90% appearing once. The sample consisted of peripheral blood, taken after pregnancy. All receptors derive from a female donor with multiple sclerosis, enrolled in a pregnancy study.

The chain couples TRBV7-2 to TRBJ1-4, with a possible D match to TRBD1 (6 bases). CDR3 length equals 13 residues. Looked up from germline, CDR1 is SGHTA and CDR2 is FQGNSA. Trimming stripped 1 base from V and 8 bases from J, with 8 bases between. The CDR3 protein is CASSLVQGEKLFF. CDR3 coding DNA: TGTGCCAGCAGCTTAGTACAGGGCGAAAAACTGTTTTTT.

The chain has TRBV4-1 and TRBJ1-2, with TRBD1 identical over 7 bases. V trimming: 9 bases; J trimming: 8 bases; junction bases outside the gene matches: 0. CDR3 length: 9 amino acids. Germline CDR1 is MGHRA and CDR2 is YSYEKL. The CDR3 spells CARDRGYTF. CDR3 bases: TGCGCCAGGGACAGGGGCTACACCTTC.

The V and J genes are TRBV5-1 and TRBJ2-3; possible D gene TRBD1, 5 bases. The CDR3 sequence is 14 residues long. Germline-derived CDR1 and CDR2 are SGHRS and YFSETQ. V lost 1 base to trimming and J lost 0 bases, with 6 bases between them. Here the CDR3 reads CASSLQGSTDTQYF. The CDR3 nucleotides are TGCGCCAGCAGCTTGCAGGGTAGCACAGATACGCAGTATTTT.

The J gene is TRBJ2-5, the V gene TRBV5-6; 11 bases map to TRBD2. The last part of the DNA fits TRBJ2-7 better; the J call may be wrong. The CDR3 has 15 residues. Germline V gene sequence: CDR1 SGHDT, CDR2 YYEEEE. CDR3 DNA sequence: TGTGCCAGCAGCTCCTTAGCGGGGGGGCCGGGCGAGCAGTACTTC. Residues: CASSSLAGGPGEQYF.

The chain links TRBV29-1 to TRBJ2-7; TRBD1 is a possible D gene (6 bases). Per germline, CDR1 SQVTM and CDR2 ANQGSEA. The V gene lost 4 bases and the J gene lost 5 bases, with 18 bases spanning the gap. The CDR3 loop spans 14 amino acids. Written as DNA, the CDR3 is TGCAGCGTTGTGGGCCGGGGACAAAGACACGAGCAGTACTTC. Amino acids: CSVVGRGQRHEQYF.

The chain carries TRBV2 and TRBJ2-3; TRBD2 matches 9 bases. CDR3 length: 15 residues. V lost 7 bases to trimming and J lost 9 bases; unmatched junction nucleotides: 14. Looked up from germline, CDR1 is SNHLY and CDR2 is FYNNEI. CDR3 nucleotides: TGTGCCAGCAACCTAGAGGGCGGGGGGGCTGGGACGCAGTATTTT. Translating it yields CASNLEGGGAGTQYF.

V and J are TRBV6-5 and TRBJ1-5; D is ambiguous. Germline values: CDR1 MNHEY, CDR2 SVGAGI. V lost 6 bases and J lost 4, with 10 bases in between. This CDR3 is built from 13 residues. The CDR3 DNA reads TGTGCCAGCAGCCTCGTCCAGAATCAGCCCCAGCATTTT. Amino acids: CASSLVQNQPQHF.

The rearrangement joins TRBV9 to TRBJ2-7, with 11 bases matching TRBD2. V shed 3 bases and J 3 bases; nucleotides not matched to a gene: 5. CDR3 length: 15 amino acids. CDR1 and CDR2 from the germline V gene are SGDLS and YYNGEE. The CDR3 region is CASSGTSGGYYEQYF. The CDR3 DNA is TGTGCCAGCAGCGGTACTAGCGGGGGCTACTACGAGCAGTACTTC.

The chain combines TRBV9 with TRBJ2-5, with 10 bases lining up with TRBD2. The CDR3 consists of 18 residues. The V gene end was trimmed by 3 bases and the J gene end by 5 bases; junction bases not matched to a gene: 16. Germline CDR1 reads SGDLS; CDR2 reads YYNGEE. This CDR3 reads CASSGLNVSGGARETQYF. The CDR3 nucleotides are TGTGCCAGCAGCGGCCTGAATGTGAGCGGGGGGGCTCGGGAGACCCAGTACTTC. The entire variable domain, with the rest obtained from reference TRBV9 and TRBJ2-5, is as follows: DSGVTQTPKHLITATGQRVTLRCSPRSGDLSVYWYQQSLDQGLQFLIQYYNGEERAKGNILERFSAQQFPDLHSELNLSSLELGDSALYFCASSGLNVSGGARETQYFGPGTRLLVL.

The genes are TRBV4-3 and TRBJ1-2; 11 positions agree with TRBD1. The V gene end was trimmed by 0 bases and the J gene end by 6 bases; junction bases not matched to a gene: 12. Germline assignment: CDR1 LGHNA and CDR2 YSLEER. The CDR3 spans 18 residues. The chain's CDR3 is CASSQDQSGPGQGDGYTF. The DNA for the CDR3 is TGCGCCAGCAGCCAAGATCAGTCGGGTCCGGGACAGGGGGATGGCTACACCTTC.

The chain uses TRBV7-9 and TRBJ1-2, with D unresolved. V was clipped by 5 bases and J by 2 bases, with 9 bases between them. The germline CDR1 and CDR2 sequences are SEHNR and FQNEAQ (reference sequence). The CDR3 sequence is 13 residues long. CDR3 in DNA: TGTGCCAGCAGCCGCGACACGAACTATGGCTACACCTTC. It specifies CASSRDTNYGYTF.

CDR3 bases: TGCGCCAGCAGCCTCGAGTTCCGCACTGAAGCTTTCTTT. Its translation: CASSLEFRTEAFF. V is TRBV4-3 and J is TRBJ1-1; D not certain. Trimming stripped 4 bases from V and 4 bases from J, with 10 bases between. Germline CDR1 reads LGHNA; CDR2 reads YSLEER. The CDR3 loop spans 13 amino acids.

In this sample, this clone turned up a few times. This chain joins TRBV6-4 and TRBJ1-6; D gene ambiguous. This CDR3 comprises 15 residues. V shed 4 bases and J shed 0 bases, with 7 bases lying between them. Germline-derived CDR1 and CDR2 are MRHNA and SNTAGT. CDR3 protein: CASSAGSSYNSPLHF. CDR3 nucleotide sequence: TGTGCCAGCAGTGCTGGGAGCTCCTATAATTCACCCCTCCACTTT.

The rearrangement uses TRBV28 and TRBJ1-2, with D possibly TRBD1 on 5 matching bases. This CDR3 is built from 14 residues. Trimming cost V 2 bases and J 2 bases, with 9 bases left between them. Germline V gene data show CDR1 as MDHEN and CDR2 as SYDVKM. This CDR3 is CASSLRQLNYGYTF. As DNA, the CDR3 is TGTGCCAGCAGTTTAAGACAGCTCAACTATGGCTACACCTTC.

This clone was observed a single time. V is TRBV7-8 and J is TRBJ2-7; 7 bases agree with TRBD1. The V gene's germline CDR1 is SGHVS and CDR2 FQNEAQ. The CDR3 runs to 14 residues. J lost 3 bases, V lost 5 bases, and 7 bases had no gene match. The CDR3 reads CASSPDRANYEQYF. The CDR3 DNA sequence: TGTGCCAGCAGCCCCGACAGGGCAAACTACGAGCAGTACTTC.

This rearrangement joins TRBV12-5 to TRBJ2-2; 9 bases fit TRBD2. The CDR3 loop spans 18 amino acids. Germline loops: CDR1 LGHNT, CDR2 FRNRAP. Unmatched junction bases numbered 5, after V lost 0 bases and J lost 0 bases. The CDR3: CASGLVLAGAANTGELFF. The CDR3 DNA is TGTGCTAGTGGTTTGGTATTAGCGGGGGCCGCGAACACCGGGGAGCTGTTTTTT.

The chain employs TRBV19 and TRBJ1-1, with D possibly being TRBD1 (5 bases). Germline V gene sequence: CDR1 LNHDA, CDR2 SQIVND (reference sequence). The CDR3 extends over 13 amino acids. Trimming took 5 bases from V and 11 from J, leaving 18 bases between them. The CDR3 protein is CASSGSSGRFAFF. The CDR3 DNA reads TGTGCCAGTAGTGGTTCGTCAGGGCGGTTCGCTTTCTTT.